This is a list of T cell receptor beta chains from one sample in a study of CD8+CD57+ T cells in acquired aplastic anemia. TCRdb called the reads again in MiXCR, with one record for every CDR3 protein. The sample has around 430,000 distinct CDR3 sequences; around 32% are singletons. Material: sorted CD4+, CD8+, or CD8+CD57+ T cells (not recorded which) from PBMCs. These receptors originate from a human donor with aplastic anemia. The CDR3 runs from the conserved cysteine through the conserved F or W. The D gene is left open where the match is weak. A clone size is listed for some rows: how often the clone was seen (once, few, many), or a class if it is expanded.

cdr3_aa: CASSQQRPGQGNSPLHF
cdr3_nt: TGTGCCAGCAGCCAACAGCGGCCCGGACAGGGGAATTCACCCCTCCACTTT
j_call: TRBJ1-6
d_call: TRBD1
v_call: TRBV3-1
clone_size: .

cdr3_aa: CSVVRGDSVHEQYF
cdr3_nt: TGCAGCGTTGTTCGGGGGGATTCGGTCCACGAGCAGTACTTC
j_call: TRBJ2-7
d_call: TRBD2
v_call: TRBV29-1
clone_size: .

cdr3_aa: CSAPGLAGAIHNEQFF
cdr3_nt: TGCAGTGCTCCCGGACTAGCGGGAGCAATCCACAATGAGCAGTTCTTC
j_call: TRBJ2-1
d_call: TRBD2
v_call: TRBV20-1
clone_size: .

cdr3_aa: CASSQVRLGRGYSVGSPLHF
cdr3_nt: TGTGCCAGCAGCCAGGTCCGTCTGGGACGGGGTTATTCGGTTGGTTCACCCCTCCACTTT
j_call: TRBJ1-6
d_call: .
v_call: TRBV3-1
clone_size: .

cdr3_aa: CASRGDRVGTEAFF
cdr3_nt: TGTGCCAGCAGAGGGGACCGCGTGGGCACTGAAGCTTTCTTT
j_call: TRBJ1-1
d_call: .
v_call: TRBV2
clone_size: many

cdr3_aa: CASSEGLWPNEKLFF
cdr3_nt: TGTGCCAGCAGTGAAGGGTTGTGGCCTAATGAAAAACTGTTTTTT
j_call: TRBJ1-4
d_call: .
v_call: TRBV25-1
clone_size: .

cdr3_aa: CASSRGQGTYEQYF
cdr3_nt: TGTGCCAGCAGCAGAGGACAGGGGACGTACGAGCAGTACTTC
j_call: TRBJ2-7
d_call: TRBD1
v_call: TRBV9
clone_size: many

cdr3_aa: CSAGANYGYTF
cdr3_nt: TGCAGTGCGGGAGCTAACTATGGCTACACCTTC
j_call: TRBJ1-2
d_call: .
v_call: TRBV20-1
clone_size: many

cdr3_aa: CASGGLAGARQQYF
cdr3_nt: TGTGCCAGCGGCGGACTAGCGGGCGCTAGGCAGCAGTACTTC
j_call: TRBJ2-7
d_call: TRBD2
v_call: TRBV2
clone_size: many

cdr3_aa: CASSAGQTNTGELFF
cdr3_nt: TGTGCCAGCAGCGCGGGACAGACGAACACCGGGGAGCTGTTTTTT
j_call: TRBJ2-2
d_call: TRBD1
v_call: TRBV9
clone_size: many

cdr3_aa: CASSYSGGGSYEQYF
cdr3_nt: TGTGCCAGCAGTTACTCTGGCGGGGGGTCCTACGAGCAGTACTTC
j_call: TRBJ2-7
d_call: TRBD2
v_call: TRBV6-6
clone_size: .

cdr3_aa: CASSFQRLEQFF
cdr3_nt: TGTGCCAGCAGTTTTCAGCGCTTAGAGCAGTTCTTC
j_call: TRBJ2-1
d_call: .
v_call: TRBV12-3/TRBV12-4
clone_size: .

cdr3_aa: CANTTGGLQQRNEQFF
cdr3_nt: TGTGCCAACACGACAGGCGGCCTCCAACAGCGGAATGAGCAGTTCTTC
j_call: TRBJ2-1
d_call: .
v_call: TRBV10-3
clone_size: .

cdr3_aa: CASSPQDRGSPLHF
cdr3_nt: TGTGCCAGCAGTCCCCAGGACAGGGGTTCACCCCTCCACTTT
j_call: TRBJ1-6
d_call: TRBD1
v_call: TRBV28
clone_size: .

cdr3_aa: CASSQRGPSPLHF
cdr3_nt: TGTGCCAGCAGCCAGAGGGGTCCTTCACCCCTCCACTTT
j_call: TRBJ1-6
d_call: .
v_call: TRBV7-9
clone_size: .

cdr3_aa: CASTNPSPRTSPLHF
cdr3_nt: TGTGCCAGCACCAACCCCTCCCCCAGGACGTCACCCCTCCACTTT
j_call: TRBJ1-6
d_call: .
v_call: TRBV2
clone_size: .

cdr3_aa: CAISESGTNEKLLF
cdr3_nt: TGTGCCATCAGTGAGTCCGGCACTAATGAAAAACTGCTTTTT
j_call: TRBJ1-4
d_call: .
v_call: TRBV10-3
clone_size: .

cdr3_aa: CASSPLFGLRDTEAFF
cdr3_nt: TGCGCCAGCAGCCCTCTCTTTGGTTTGAGGGACACTGAAGCTTTCTTT
j_call: TRBJ1-1
d_call: .
v_call: TRBV4-1
clone_size: .

cdr3_aa: CNAGLAGPNTQYF
cdr3_nt: TGCAATGCCGGACTAGCGGGACCAAATACGCAGTATTTT
j_call: TRBJ2-3
d_call: TRBD2
v_call: TRBV20-1
clone_size: .

cdr3_aa: CASSARSQGNSNQPQHF
cdr3_nt: TGTGCCAGCAGCGCACGATCACAGGGGAATAGCAATCAGCCCCAGCATTTT
j_call: TRBJ1-5
d_call: TRBD1
v_call: TRBV7-2
clone_size: many

cdr3_aa: CASRMPDRGYGYTF
cdr3_nt: TGTGCCAGCCGAATGCCGGACAGGGGCTATGGCTACACCTTC
j_call: TRBJ1-2
d_call: TRBD1
v_call: TRBV14
clone_size: few

cdr3_aa: CASKGAGELFF
cdr3_nt: TGTGCCAGTAAAGGGGCAGGGGAGCTGTTTTTT
j_call: TRBJ2-2
d_call: .
v_call: TRBV19
clone_size: .